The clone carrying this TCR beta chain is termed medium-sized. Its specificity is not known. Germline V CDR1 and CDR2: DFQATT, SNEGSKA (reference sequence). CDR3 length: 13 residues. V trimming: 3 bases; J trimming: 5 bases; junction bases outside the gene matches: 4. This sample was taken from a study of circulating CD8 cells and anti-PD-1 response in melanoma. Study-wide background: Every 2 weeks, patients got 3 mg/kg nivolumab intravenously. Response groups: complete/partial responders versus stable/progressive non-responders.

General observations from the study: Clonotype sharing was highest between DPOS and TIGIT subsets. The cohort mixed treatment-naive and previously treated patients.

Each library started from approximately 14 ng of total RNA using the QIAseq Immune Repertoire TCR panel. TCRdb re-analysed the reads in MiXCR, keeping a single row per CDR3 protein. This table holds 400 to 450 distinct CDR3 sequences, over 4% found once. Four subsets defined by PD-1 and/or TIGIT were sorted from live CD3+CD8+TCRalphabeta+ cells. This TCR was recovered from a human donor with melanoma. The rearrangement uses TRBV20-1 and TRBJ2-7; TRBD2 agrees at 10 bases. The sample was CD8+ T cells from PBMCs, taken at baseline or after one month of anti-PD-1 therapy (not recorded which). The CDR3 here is CSASGTSDDEQYF. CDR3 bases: TGCAGTGCTAGCGGGACTAGCGATGACGAGCAGTACTTC.